Shown below are 9 T cell receptor beta chains from a single sample sequenced in a study of blood T cell repertoires in COVID-19. Produced via immunoSEQ multiplex PCR; TCRdb's table is partial and in-frame only. The profile shows 80,000 to 100,000 clones, over 75% of them singletons. The material sequenced was peripheral blood. The receptors come from a man aged 55 to 70 with acute or convalescent COVID-19.

This clone has at least ten counts. The chain couples TRBV2 to TRBJ2-7; 7 positions agree with TRBD1. V lost 4 bases and J lost 0; bases outside the gene matches: 6. Germline V gene data show CDR1 as SNHLY and CDR2 as FYNNEI. This CDR3 comprises 15 residues. CDR3 in DNA: TGTGCCAGCAGTGGGACAGGTTTTTACTCCTACGAGCAGTACTTC. Translating gives CASSGTGFYSYEQYF.

The V and J genes are TRBV7-9 and TRBJ1-2; weak D call: TRBD1 (6 bases). This CDR3 contains 15 residues. V lost 1 base and J lost 7, with 16 bases in between. Germline V CDR1 and CDR2: SEHNR, FQNEAQ (reference sequence). This chain's CDR3 is CASSLDQGLSPGYTF. As DNA, the CDR3 is TGTGCCAGCAGCTTAGATCAGGGGCTGTCGCCTGGCTACACCTTC.

This clone was seen once. The rearrangement links TRBV9 to TRBJ2-5, with TRBD2 matching over 9 bases. Trimming cost V 3 bases and J 1 base; bases outside gene matches: 7. This CDR3 comprises 16 residues. In germline, CDR1 is SGDLS, CDR2 YYNGEE. Here the CDR3 DNA reads TGTGCCAGCAGCGCATCAGCTAGCGGGATCCAAGAGACCCAGTACTTC. Its protein is CASSASASGIQETQYF.

This clone was detected once. This chain uses TRBV7-2 with TRBJ2-1; D possibly corresponds to TRBD1 (6 bases). The CDR3 has 17 residues. The germline V and J ends were trimmed by 3 bases and 5 bases, with 20 bases remaining between them. Germline V lookup: CDR1 SGHTA, CDR2 FQGNSA. The CDR3 sequence is CASSFRDRWAPDNEQFF. The CDR3 region has the DNA TGTGCCAGCAGCTTCCGCGACAGGTGGGCTCCGGACAATGAGCAGTTCTTC.

The rearrangement links TRBV7-2 to TRBJ2-1; 8 bases map to TRBD2. Germline CDR1 SGHTA, CDR2 FQGNSA. V was pared by 3 bases and J by 12 bases, with 13 bases of the junction left unmatched. There are 15 residues in the CDR3. The CDR3 DNA sequence: TGTGCCAGCAGCTTGAGGCCGGGGGGGACCCATAGGCAGTTCTTC. It codes for CASSLRPGGTHRQFF.

The chain has TRBV29-1 and TRBJ2-2; TRBD1 aligns across 9 bases. Germline assignment: CDR1 SQVTM and CDR2 ANQGSEA. CDR3 length: 14 amino acids. Trimming took 6 bases from V and 3 from J; bases not matched to a gene: 5. Here the CDR3 DNA reads TGCAGCGTAAAACAGGGGGCAGACACCGGGGAGCTGTTTTTT. It encodes CSVKQGADTGELFF.

This chain uses TRBV5-1 with TRBJ1-1; TRBD1 matches 8 bases. V lost 4 bases and J lost 1; bases outside the gene matches: 6. The CDR3 sequence is 15 residues long. Germline CDR1 and CDR2: SGHRS and YFSETQ. The CDR3 DNA reads TGCGCCAGCAGCAGGGGGACAGGTGGGAACACTGAAGCTTTCTTT. Amino acid sequence: CASSRGTGGNTEAFF.

The chain combines TRBV19 with TRBJ1-3; D gene uncertain. Germline-derived CDR1 and CDR2 are LNHDA and SQIVND (reference sequence). The CDR3 has 16 residues. Trimming cost V 2 bases and J 0 bases, with 11 bases left between them. The CDR3 DNA follows: TGTGCCAGTAGTATAACAGCCGTATTCTCTGGAAACACCATATATTTT. Its protein product is CASSITAVFSGNTIYF.

The chain has TRBV7-2 and TRBJ2-1, with 12 bases lining up with TRBD2. Germline V gene lookup returns CDR1 SGHTA and CDR2 FQGNSA. The CDR3 covers 16 residues. Unmatched junction bases numbered 5, after V lost 0 bases and J lost 8 bases. CDR3 sequence reads: CASSLASSGGAHEQFF. CDR3 nucleotide sequence: TGTGCCAGCAGCTTAGCTTCTAGCGGGGGGGCCCATGAGCAGTTCTTC.